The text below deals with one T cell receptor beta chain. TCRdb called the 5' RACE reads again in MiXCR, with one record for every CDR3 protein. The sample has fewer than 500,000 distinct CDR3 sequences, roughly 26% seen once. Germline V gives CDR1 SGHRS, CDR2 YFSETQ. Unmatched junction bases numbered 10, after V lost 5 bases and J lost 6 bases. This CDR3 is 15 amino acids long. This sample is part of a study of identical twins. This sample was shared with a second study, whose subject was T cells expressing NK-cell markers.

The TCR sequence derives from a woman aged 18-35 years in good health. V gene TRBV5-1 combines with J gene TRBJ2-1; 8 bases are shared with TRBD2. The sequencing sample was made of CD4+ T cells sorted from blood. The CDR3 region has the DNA TGCGCCAGCAGTTGGAGCGGGAGCGAGGGCAATGAGCAGTTCTTC. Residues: CASSWSGSEGNEQFF.